These 27 T cell receptor beta chains share one sample of origin, sequenced in a study of T cells in Graves' hyperthyroidism and ophthalmopathy. Amplified regions were TCR beta CDR3 sequences from RNA transcripts. A set of HTBI primers served as the primers for a first-round RT-PCR of the TCR CDR3. One entry per CDR3 protein results from TCRdb running MiXCR on the multiplex PCR reads. The table has fewer than 400,000 distinct CDR3 sequences, about 15% seen once. The sequenced sample was blood. The receptor set was obtained from a man aged 25 to 45 with Graves' hyperthyroidism.

A note on this clonotype: At one boundary the junction diverges from the germline segment, which might be a read error. This chain connects TRBV2 to TRBJ1-1, with 7 bases identical to TRBD1. The V gene's germline CDR1 is SNHLY and CDR2 FYNNEI. There are 13 residues in the CDR3. CDR3 in DNA: TGTGCCAGCAGCGCGACAGGGTTTACTGGAGCTTTCTTT. This sequence encodes CASSATGFTGAFF. The full variable domain, rest sourced from reference TRBV2 and TRBJ1-1, is EPEVTQTPSHQVTQMGQEVILRCVPISNHLYFYWYRQILGQKVEFLVSFYNNEISEKSEIFDDQFSVERPDGSNFTLKIRSTKLEDSAMYFCASSATGFTGAFFGQGTRLTVV.

The rearrangement links TRBV2 to TRBJ2-6; TRBD1 matches 12 bases. There are 18 residues in the CDR3. Trimming cost V 8 bases and J 1 base; bases outside gene matches: 9. The germline V gene has CDR1 SNHLY and CDR2 FYNNEI. The CDR3 protein is CASPPGQGAFSGANVLTF. The DNA for the CDR3 is TGTGCCAGCCCTCCGGGACAGGGGGCTTTTTCTGGGGCCAACGTCCTGACTTTC.

This clonotype was detected only a few times. This chain uses TRBV7-8 with TRBJ2-7; D possibly corresponds to TRBD2 (6 bases). The CDR3 loop spans 14 amino acids. Germline CDR1 reads SGHVS; CDR2 reads FQNEAQ. With 1 base removed from V and 0 bases from J, the gap between germline ends came to 7 bases. Here the CDR3 reads CASSLVTSSYEQYF. CDR3 sequence (DNA): TGTGCCAGCAGCTTAGTGACTAGCTCCTACGAGCAGTACTTC.

The chain employs TRBV5-5 and TRBJ2-1; either TRBD1 or TRBD2 may fit D (5 bases each). Germline CDR1 is SGHKS and CDR2 is YYEKEE (reference sequence). There are 15 residues in the CDR3. The V end was cut by 4 bases, the J end by 5 bases, with 16 bases between. The CDR3 nucleotides read TGTGCCAGCAGCCGGGGACCCATACTCCACAATGAGCAGTTCTTC. Residues: CASSRGPILHNEQFF.

Concerning this clonotype itself: Being one base from a much bigger clone, this may be a read error. J is TRBJ2-7 and V is TRBV11-2; unclear D gene. This CDR3 has 13 amino acids. Trimming cost V 4 bases and J 6 bases, with 13 bases left between them. The V gene's germline CDR1 is SGHAT and CDR2 FQNNGV. CDR3 residues: CASSSDRVSEQYF. The CDR3 region has the DNA TGTGCCAGCAGCTCAGATCGGGTGAGCGAGCAGTACTTC. The whole variable domain, filled in from reference TRBV11-2 and TRBJ2-7, reads EAGVAQSPRYKIIEKRQSVAFWCNPISGHATLYWYQQILGQGPKLLIQFQNNGVVDDSQLPKDRFSAERLKGVDSTLKIQPAKLEDSAVYLCASSSDRVSEQYFGPGTRLTVT.

In this sample, this clonotype turned up a few times. The gene calls are TRBV20-1 and TRBJ2-1; 11 bases are shared with TRBD1. The CDR3 extends over 14 amino acids. In germline, CDR1 is DFQATT, CDR2 SNEGSKA (reference sequence). With V trimmed by 5 bases and J by 7 bases, 7 bases remained unmatched. DNA of the CDR3: TGCAGTGCTCCTCCGGGACAGGGGGGTAATGAGCAGTTCTTC. It is translated as CSAPPGQGGNEQFF.

This chain joins TRBV6-5 and TRBJ1-3, with D possibly TRBD1 on 6 matching bases. Looked up from germline, CDR1 is MNHEY and CDR2 is SVGAGI. V lost 2 bases and J 0 bases, leaving 20 bases between the germline ends. The CDR3 has 19 residues. The CDR3 region has the DNA TGTGCCAGCAGTTACCCTGGGACACCACTACTGTACTCTGGAAACACCATATATTTT. Translated, it gives CASSYPGTPLLYSGNTIYF.

This clonotype was observed a handful of times. The chain uses TRBV29-1 and TRBJ2-7, with D perhaps TRBD1 or TRBD2 (6 bases each). V was clipped by 5 bases and J by 2 bases, with 10 bases between them. The CDR3 consists of 12 residues. CDR1 SQVTM and CDR2 ANQGSEA come from the germline V gene. The CDR3 DNA follows: TGCAGCGTTAAGGGGGGAACCTACGAGCAGTACTTC. It is translated as CSVKGGTYEQYF.

The chain is built from TRBV11-2 and TRBJ2-3, with 7 positions matching TRBD2. Germline V gene lookup returns CDR1 SGHAT and CDR2 FQNNGV. V gave up 0 bases and J gave up 4 bases; unmatched junction bases: 7. The CDR3 contains 16 residues. In DNA, the CDR3 is TGTGCCAGCAGCTTAGATCCTAGCGGAGCTTCAGATACGCAGTATTTT. Translating it yields CASSLDPSGASDTQYF.

This clonotype was recorded a few times. This chain connects TRBV4-1 to TRBJ2-7, with 9 bases aligning to TRBD2. This CDR3 is 15 amino acids long. After removal of 3 bases from V and 0 bases from J, the junction contained 3 bases not matched to a gene. Per germline, CDR1 MGHRA and CDR2 YSYEKL. The CDR3 bases are TGCGCCAGCAGCCAGACTAGCGGCCTCTCCTACGAGCAGTACTTC. It yields the protein CASSQTSGLSYEQYF.

This sequence joins TRBV25-1 and TRBJ1-2; D gene unclear. V dropped 6 bases and J dropped 6 bases, with 8 bases sitting between them. This CDR3 region has 11 residues. The germline gives CDR1 MGHDK, CDR2 SYGVNS. The CDR3 bases are TGTGCCAGCAGCTTCGTCGATGGCTACACCTTC. This translates into CASSFVDGYTF.

This clonotype was counted a few times. This CDR3 reads CASSFGSTEAFF. CDR3 coding DNA: TGTGCCAGCAGCTTTGGGAGCACTGAAGCTTTCTTT. This sequence joins TRBV5-6 and TRBJ1-1, with D uncertain. CDR1 and CDR2 from the germline V gene are SGHDT and YYEEEE. V was shortened by 2 bases and J by 4 bases, with 6 bases between the two germline ends. The length of the CDR3 is 12 residues.

The chain is built from TRBV28 and TRBJ1-5; no firm D call. From germline, CDR1 is MDHEN and CDR2 SYDVKM. This CDR3 is built from 14 residues. Trimming stripped 3 bases from V and 4 bases from J, with 10 bases between. The CDR3 reads CASSFTVWNQPQHF. The CDR3 nucleotides are TGTGCCAGCAGTTTCACAGTTTGGAATCAGCCCCAGCATTTT.

This clonotype came up many times. V usage is TRBV30 and J usage is TRBJ2-1, with 7 positions matching TRBD2. V lost 2 bases, J lost 6 bases, and 4 bases stayed unmatched. Germline V gene lookup returns CDR1 GTSNPN and CDR2 SVGIG (reference sequence). The CDR3 extends over 13 amino acids. CDR3 residues: CAWSLASGNEQFF. DNA for the CDR3: TGTGCCTGGAGTTTGGCTAGCGGCAATGAGCAGTTCTTC.

This clonotype was observed many times. DNA for the CDR3: TGTGCCAGCAGCCCAAGAGTTTCGGGGACTAATGAAAAACTGTTTTTT. It codes for CASSPRVSGTNEKLFF. This rearrangement joins TRBV3-1 to TRBJ1-4; D is uncertain. CDR1 and CDR2 from the germline V gene are LGHDT and YNNKEL (reference sequence). This CDR3 has 16 amino acids. V gave up 4 bases and J gave up 2 bases, with 14 bases separating them. The full variable domain, its missing parts supplied by reference TRBV3-1 and TRBJ1-4, is DTAVSQTPKYLVTQMGNDKSIKCEQNLGHDTMYWYKQDSKKFLKIMFSYNNKELIINETVPNRFSPKSPDKAHLNLHINSLELGDSAVYFCASSPRVSGTNEKLFFGSGTQLSVL.

There are a few counts of this clonotype. One base away lies a much larger clone, so this may be a sequencing read error. The chain employs TRBV27 and TRBJ2-7; D assignment may be TRBD1 or TRBD2 (5 bases each). CDR3 length: 14 residues. Germline CDR1 and CDR2: MNHEY and SMNVEV (reference sequence). CDR3 DNA: TGTGCCAACAGTAAAACGGGACCGTACTACGAGCAGTACTTC. Amino acids: CANSKTGPYYEQYF.

This clonotype was counted between two and nine times. This chain uses TRBV19 with TRBJ1-1, with 10 positions matching TRBD1. The CDR3 covers 15 residues. Germline CDR1 reads LNHDA; CDR2 reads SQIVND (reference sequence). V lost 6 bases to trimming and J lost 4 bases; unmatched junction nucleotides: 8. CDR3 sequence (DNA): TGTGCCAGTAGCCCGGGACAGGGGTTGGGCACTGAAGCTTTCTTT. Protein product: CASSPGQGLGTEAFF.

This clonotype was observed many times. The rearrangement links TRBV2 to TRBJ1-2; no clear D gene. V lost 2 bases, J lost 7 bases, and 11 bases lay in between. The CDR3 loop spans 13 amino acids. CDR1 is SNHLY and CDR2 is FYNNEI in the germline V gene. The CDR3 spells CASSEPEVGGYTF. CDR3 sequence (DNA): TGTGCCAGCAGTGAACCGGAGGTGGGTGGCTACACCTTC.

This clonotype was seen many times. The rearrangement links TRBV2 to TRBJ2-7, with D perhaps matching TRBD1 (5 bases). This CDR3 is 13 amino acids long. V dropped 3 bases and J dropped 6 bases, with 12 bases sitting between them. CDR1 is SNHLY, CDR2 FYNNEI, per germline. The DNA of the CDR3 is TGTGCCAGCAGTGATTCCAGGGATGGCGAGCAGTACTTC. It yields the protein CASSDSRDGEQYF.

In this sample, this clonotype turned up many times. The chain is built from TRBV6-6 and TRBJ2-1; possible D gene TRBD1, 6 bases. The CDR3 extends over 16 amino acids. Trimming stripped 0 bases from V and 9 bases from J, with 18 bases between. Per the germline V gene, CDR1 is MNHNY and CDR2 is SVGAGI (reference sequence). CDR3 DNA: TGTGCCAGCAGTTACTCGAAGAATACAGGGTCTGGTGAGCAGTTCTTC. Translated: CASSYSKNTGSGEQFF.

This clonotype was counted at least ten times. The rearrangement links TRBV20-1 to TRBJ1-1; 8 bases match TRBD1. Trimming at V came to 5 bases and at J to 4 bases, leaving 6 bases not matched to a gene. In germline, CDR1 is DFQATT, CDR2 SNEGSKA (reference sequence). The CDR3 has 13 residues. The CDR3 loop reads CSAPDRESTEAFF. The CDR3 region has the DNA TGCAGTGCTCCGGACAGGGAGAGCACTGAAGCTTTCTTT.

The chain uses TRBV2 and TRBJ1-5, with TRBD1 identical over 10 bases. J lost 0 bases, V lost 8 bases, and 10 bases had no gene match. CDR3 size: 17 residues. Germline loops: CDR1 SNHLY, CDR2 FYNNEI. DNA of the CDR3: TGTGCCAGCGGGAGGACAGGGGGTAGCTATAGCAATCAGCCCCAGCATTTT. Protein: CASGRTGGSYSNQPQHF.

This clonotype was seen repeatedly, ten times or more. The rearrangement uses TRBV11-1 and TRBJ2-3; no definite D call. The ends were cut back, 1 base at V and 2 bases at J, with 13 bases in the middle. The CDR3 totals 16 residues. Germline V gene sequence: CDR1 SGHAT, CDR2 FQDESV (reference sequence). CDR3 coding DNA: TGTGCCAGCAGCTTAGGTAGCCGCTACTACACAGATACGCAGTATTTT. It translates to CASSLGSRYYTDTQYF.

Ten or more counts support this clonotype. The CDR3 DNA is TGTGCCAGCAGTTCAGGGAAGGAGCAGTACTTC. This codes for CASSSGKEQYF. The rearrangement links TRBV28 to TRBJ2-7, with a possible D match to TRBD1 (5 bases). Trimming removed 4 bases from V and 7 bases from J, with 8 bases in between. Germline V gives CDR1 MDHEN, CDR2 SYDVKM. CDR3 length: 11 residues.

This clonotype was detected ten times or more. V gene TRBV7-3 combines with J gene TRBJ1-2; D call uncertain. CDR3 size: 14 residues. Trimming stripped 0 bases from V and 6 bases from J, with 11 bases between. Germline V gene data show CDR1 as SGHTA and CDR2 as FQGTGA. The CDR3 spells CASSLTWQEDGYTF. CDR3 DNA: TGTGCCAGCAGCTTAACGTGGCAGGAAGATGGCTACACCTTC.

This clonotype was recorded many times. This sequence joins TRBV28 and TRBJ1-1; 9 positions match TRBD1. This CDR3 is built from 12 residues. Germline V lookup: CDR1 MDHEN, CDR2 SYDVKM. J lost 13 bases, V lost 4 bases, and 7 bases had no gene match. The CDR3 reads CASSYRGRGGFF. Written as DNA, the CDR3 is TGTGCCAGCAGTTACAGGGGGCGCGGGGGTTTCTTT.

This chain links TRBV4-1 with TRBJ2-3, with TRBD2 matching 13 bases. CDR1 and CDR2 (germline): MGHRA, YSYEKL. With 2 bases clipped from V and 4 bases from J, the junction kept 6 bases outside the gene matches. The CDR3 is 17 amino acids. CDR3 sequence reads: CASSQRGLAGVSDTQYF. CDR3 DNA: TGCGCCAGCAGCCAACGCGGACTAGCGGGAGTGTCAGATACGCAGTATTTT.